The next 27 T cell receptor beta chains were all read from a single sample in a study of patients and donors after allogeneic stem cell transplantation. TCRdb analysed the RT-PCR reads with MiXCR anew, one entry per CDR3 protein. The sample gives roughly 960,000 distinct CDR3 sequences, approximately 19% of which show up once; around 5.5% is in the top ten. Sequencing was performed on blood, either unsorted or a sorted T cell fraction (not recorded which). Receptors originate from a human donor who was either an allogeneic HSCT recipient or a stem cell or donor lymphocyte infusion donor (not recorded which). It is not recorded whose cells these are; they may come from a transplant donor.

The chain couples TRBV7-3 to TRBJ2-1; a possible D gene is TRBD2 (5 bases). V was pared by 0 bases and J by 4 bases, with 10 bases between. The length of the CDR3 is 15 residues. CDR1 is SGHTA, CDR2 FQGTGA, per germline. In DNA, the CDR3 is TGTGCCAGCAGCTTAACCCGGGTAGCGTACAATGAGCAGTTCTTC. Residues: CASSLTRVAYNEQFF. Drawing the rest from reference TRBV7-3 and TRBJ2-1, the complete variable domain is GAGVSQTPSNKVTEKGKYVELRCDPISGHTALYWYRQSLGQGPEFLIYFQGTGAADDSGLPNDRFFAVRPEGSVSTLKIQRTERGDSAVYLCASSLTRVAYNEQFFGPGTRLTVL.

The V gene is TRBV20-1, the J gene TRBJ2-1, with 10 bases fitting TRBD2. The CDR3 covers 14 residues. CDR1 DFQATT and CDR2 SNEGSKA come from the germline V gene (reference sequence). The CDR3 coding sequence is TGCGGCTTAGCGGGGGGACACTCCTACAATGAGCAGTTCTTC. The encoded protein is CGLAGGHSYNEQFF.

This chain links TRBV18 with TRBJ1-4, with TRBD1 identical over 7 bases. The trim removed 4 bases at V and 2 bases at J, leaving 7 bases unmatched. Germline CDR1 and CDR2: KGHSH and LQKENI. The CDR3 has 16 residues. The CDR3 DNA sequence: TGTGCCAGCTCACTGAGACAGGGCTTGACTAATGAAAAACTGTTTTTT. It is translated as CASSLRQGLTNEKLFF.

This clonotype was detected a few times. The rearrangement links TRBV9 to TRBJ1-3; a weak D match, TRBD1 (6 bases). V lost 0 bases and J lost 4, with 20 bases in between. There are 18 residues in the CDR3. Looked up from germline, CDR1 is SGDLS and CDR2 is YYNGEE. In nucleotides, the CDR3 is TGTGCCAGCAGCGTAGAACCGGGGGCAGTCGCGTTCGGAAACACCATATATTTT. Encoded protein: CASSVEPGAVAFGNTIYF.

The chain has TRBV7-2 and TRBJ2-1, with TRBD2 identical over 11 bases. Trimming at V came to 2 bases and at J to 9 bases, leaving 9 bases not matched to a gene. The germline V gene has CDR1 SGHTA and CDR2 FQGNSA. CDR3 length equals 16 residues. The chain's CDR3 is CASSLRLAGSVGEQFF. CDR3 coding DNA: TGTGCCAGCAGCTTACGACTAGCGGGGTCAGTTGGTGAGCAGTTCTTC.

The chain joins TRBV10-3 to TRBJ1-5, with TRBD1 matching 10 bases. Germline V gene data show CDR1 as ENHRY and CDR2 as SYGVKD. The ends lost 3 bases at V and 3 bases at J; junction bases unmatched: 5. This CDR3 is 16 amino acids long. The CDR3 sequence is CAISEDGTGDNQPQHF. DNA of the CDR3: TGTGCCATCAGTGAAGATGGGACAGGGGACAATCAGCCCCAGCATTTT.

The chain is built from TRBV30 and TRBJ2-7; 7 bases line up with TRBD1. Germline trimming cut 7 bases from V and 1 base from J; bases unmatched to any gene: 4. The CDR3 totals 12 residues. Germline V gene data show CDR1 as GTSNPN and CDR2 as SVGIG (reference sequence). This CDR3 is CASDRASYEQYF. The CDR3 DNA reads TGTGCCTCTGACAGGGCGTCCTACGAGCAGTACTTC.

This clonotype has more than one count but fewer than ten. The gene calls are TRBV29-1 and TRBJ1-3; weak D call: TRBD1 (6 bases). The CDR3 has 14 residues. Trimming removed 2 bases from V and 2 bases from J, with 10 bases in between. Germline CDR1 reads SQVTM; CDR2 reads ANQGSEA. The CDR3 DNA follows: TGCAGCGTTGAAAAGGGGGGGCCTGGAAACACCATATATTTT. It encodes CSVEKGGPGNTIYF.

This CDR3 is CSARDQGGQTYTF. The CDR3 nucleotides read TGCAGTGCTAGAGATCAAGGGGGCCAAACCTACACCTTC. The chain combines TRBV20-1 with TRBJ1-2; 7 bases fit TRBD1. The CDR3 runs 13 residues. V trimming: 0 bases; J trimming: 10 bases; junction bases outside the gene matches: 8. CDR1 is DFQATT and CDR2 is SNEGSKA in the germline V gene (reference sequence).

The genes are TRBV5-1 and TRBJ2-5; D unresolved. CDR1 and CDR2 from the germline V gene are SGHRS and YFSETQ. Trimming left V 0 bases short and J 0 bases short, with 6 bases between. The CDR3 length is 14 residues. This chain's CDR3 is CASSLEGNQETQYF. The CDR3 region has the DNA TGCGCCAGCAGCTTGGAGGGAAACCAAGAGACCCAGTACTTC.

The genes are TRBV7-2 and TRBJ2-1; 14 bases map to TRBD2. Trimming removed 1 base from V and 9 bases from J; junction bases left unmatched: 2. CDR3 length: 15 amino acids. CDR1 SGHTA and CDR2 FQGNSA come from the germline V gene. The CDR3 coding sequence is TGTGCCAGCAGCTTAGAGACTAGCGGGGGGGGTGAGCAGTTCTTC. Its protein product is CASSLETSGGGEQFF.

This chain connects TRBV28 to TRBJ1-3; D possibly corresponds to TRBD1 (5 bases). Looked up from germline, CDR1 is MDHEN and CDR2 is SYDVKM. V lost 0 bases, J lost 0 bases, and 21 bases lay in between. This CDR3 has 20 residues. CDR3 in amino acids: CASSLWRQGSRLSSGNTIYF. CDR3 bases: TGTGCCAGCAGTTTATGGAGGCAGGGTAGCCGCCTAAGCTCTGGAAACACCATATATTTT.

This clonotype was observed a handful of times. V and J are TRBV27 and TRBJ2-1; unclear D gene. Germline loops: CDR1 MNHEY, CDR2 SMNVEV (reference sequence). The V gene lost 0 bases and the J gene lost 4 bases, with 7 bases spanning the gap. This CDR3 comprises 14 residues. CDR3: CASSLSNRYNEQFF. The CDR3 DNA follows: TGTGCCAGCAGTTTATCCAACAGATACAATGAGCAGTTCTTC.

The chain couples TRBV7-8 to TRBJ1-2; 10 positions match TRBD1. This CDR3 is built from 14 residues. Unmatched junction bases numbered 6, after V lost 5 bases and J lost 6 bases. Germline loops: CDR1 SGHVS, CDR2 FQNEAQ. The DNA for the CDR3 is TGTGCCAGCAGCGCACGGGACAGGGGACATGGCTACACCTTC. It is translated as CASSARDRGHGYTF.

This sequence joins TRBV3-1 and TRBJ2-7; unclear D gene. There are 16 residues in the CDR3. CDR1 and CDR2 (germline): LGHDT, YNNKEL (reference sequence). The germline V and J ends were trimmed by 0 bases and 7 bases, with 19 bases remaining between them. CDR3: CASSQDEWTGHGEQYF. Here the CDR3 DNA reads TGTGCCAGCAGCCAAGATGAGTGGACGGGCCATGGGGAGCAGTACTTC.

This clonotype showed up just a few times. J is TRBJ1-5 and V is TRBV20-1; D unresolved. Germline V gene sequence: CDR1 DFQATT, CDR2 SNEGSKA (reference sequence). The germline V and J ends were trimmed by 7 bases and 4 bases, with 14 bases remaining between them. The CDR3 sequence is 13 residues long. CDR3 in DNA: TGCAGTGGGAAAAGAAACAAAAATCAGCCCCAGCATTTT. This gives the protein CSGKRNKNQPQHF.

This clonotype was recorded a few times. This chain uses TRBV7-8 with TRBJ2-1, with TRBD2 matching over 13 bases. The CDR3 runs to 16 residues. In germline, CDR1 is SGHVS, CDR2 FQNEAQ. Germline trimming cut 5 bases from V and 9 bases from J; bases unmatched to any gene: 10. CDR3 DNA: TGTGCCAGCAGCAAAACGACTAGCGGGGGGCCCCCTGAGCAGTTCTTC. As protein: CASSKTTSGGPPEQFF.

The chain employs TRBV7-3 and TRBJ2-3, with D perhaps matching TRBD2 (6 bases). CDR3 size: 18 residues. Germline values: CDR1 SGHTA, CDR2 FQGTGA. Trimming took 6 bases from V and 0 from J, leaving 22 bases between them. CDR3 residues: CASSSIPGGTPSTDTQYF. For the CDR3, the DNA is TGTGCCAGCAGTTCCATCCCTGGGGGGACCCCTAGCACAGATACGCAGTATTTT.

This clonotype came up a few times. The chain couples TRBV6-6 to TRBJ2-7; a possible D gene is TRBD1 (6 bases). The CDR3 length is 11 residues. The germline CDR1 and CDR2 sequences are MNHNY and SVGAGI (reference sequence). Trimming took 6 bases from V and 9 from J, leaving 12 bases between them. In DNA, the CDR3 is TGTGCCAGCAGACAACAGGGCTCGCAGTACTTC. This translates into CASRQQGSQYF.

This clonotype was observed a few times. The chain recombines TRBV5-1 with TRBJ1-5; the D gene is possibly TRBD1 (5 bases). The CDR3 contains 15 residues. Trimming took 2 bases from V and 0 from J, leaving 9 bases between them. Germline values: CDR1 SGHRS, CDR2 YFSETQ. CDR3 protein: CASSLGESSNQPQHF. In nucleotides, the CDR3 is TGCGCCAGCAGCTTAGGGGAAAGTAGCAATCAGCCCCAGCATTTT.

The CDR3 DNA reads as TGTGCCAGCAGCGGACCAGGGGACTCCTATAATTCACCCCTCCACTTT. It yields the protein CASSGPGDSYNSPLHF. This chain joins TRBV7-9 and TRBJ1-6, with D maybe TRBD1 (6 bases). The CDR3 totals 16 residues. Looked up from germline, CDR1 is SEHNR and CDR2 is FQNEAQ (reference sequence). V was shortened by 5 bases and J by 0 bases, with 11 bases between the two germline ends.

The J gene is TRBJ2-7, the V gene TRBV19, with 7 positions matching TRBD1. Germline values: CDR1 LNHDA, CDR2 SQIVND (reference sequence). The CDR3 spans 17 residues. With 7 bases clipped from V and 0 bases from J, the junction kept 15 bases outside the gene matches. DNA of the CDR3: TGTGCCAGTATCGACAGGGTTGTACCCATCATCTCCTACGAGCAGTACTTC. It translates to CASIDRVVPIISYEQYF.

The chain recombines TRBV9 with TRBJ2-5, with 10 positions matching TRBD2. The germline CDR1 and CDR2 sequences are SGDLS and YYNGEE. The CDR3 is made up of 16 amino acids. J was trimmed by 0 bases and V by 0 bases; bases with no gene match: 2. The CDR3 region is CASSVATSGDQETQYF. CDR3 coding DNA: TGTGCCAGCAGCGTAGCAACTAGCGGGGACCAAGAGACCCAGTACTTC. The variable domain in full, with the rest retrieved from reference TRBV9 and TRBJ2-5, is DSGVTQTPKHLITATGQRVTLRCSPRSGDLSVYWYQQSLDQGLQFLIQYYNGEERAKGNILERFSAQQFPDLHSELNLSSLELGDSALYFCASSVATSGDQETQYFGPGTRLLVL.

Many counts were recorded for this clonotype. The V call is TRBV4-2, the J call TRBJ1-1, with D unclear. The V gene lost 8 bases and the J gene lost 8 bases, with 12 bases spanning the gap. This CDR3 has 11 residues. From germline, CDR1 is LGHNA and CDR2 YNFKEQ. CDR3 amino acids: CASGFRGEAFF. Written as DNA, the CDR3 is TGTGCCAGCGGATTCAGAGGGGAAGCTTTCTTT.

The rearrangement joins TRBV20-1 to TRBJ1-2; the match to TRBD1 covers 8 bases. With V trimmed by 3 bases and J by 7 bases, 13 bases remained unmatched. The germline V gene encodes CDR1 DFQATT and CDR2 SNEGSKA (reference sequence). The CDR3 is 15 residues long. The CDR3 loop is CSASIPRTGIGGYTF. The CDR3 nucleotides are TGCAGTGCTAGCATCCCTCGGACAGGGATCGGTGGCTACACCTTC.

In this sample, this clonotype turned up a few times. The chain recombines TRBV18 with TRBJ2-7; D perhaps matches TRBD2 (6 bases). Between the trimmed V and J ends, which lost 3 bases and 2 bases, there was a span of 14 bases. Germline CDR1 reads KGHSH; CDR2 reads LQKENI. This CDR3 has 15 residues. CDR3 sequence (DNA): TGTGCCAGCTCACCGGACCAGCGGGCCACCTACGAGCAGTACTTC. Its translation is CASSPDQRATYEQYF.

J is TRBJ1-5 and V is TRBV3-1; D unresolved. This CDR3 contains 14 residues. With 4 bases removed from V and 4 bases from J, the gap between germline ends came to 11 bases. CDR1 LGHDT and CDR2 YNNKEL come from the germline V gene (reference sequence). CDR3 amino acids: CASSLELTNQPQHF. Here the CDR3 DNA reads TGTGCCAGCAGCCTAGAACTTACAAATCAGCCCCAGCATTTT.